The next 21 T cell receptor beta chains were all read from a single sample in a study of shared clonotypes between healthy human individuals. The repertoire was sequenced with immunoSEQ multiplex PCR; TCRdb's copy has only in-frame clones and lacks some. The sample lists about half a million clones; around 77% were seen once. The sequenced sample consisted of PBMCs. These receptors came from a woman aged 40 to 49 in good health. Some clones in this sample may be carry-over from other donors' samples.

This clone was seen repeatedly, ten times or more. The gene calls are TRBV28 and TRBJ2-2; D remains ambiguous. Trimming stripped 5 bases from V and 3 bases from J, with 13 bases between. Germline loops: CDR1 MDHEN, CDR2 SYDVKM. CDR3 length equals 15 residues. The CDR3 DNA reads as TGTGCCAGCAGTCCCCCGGGTGGAGACACCGGGGAGCTGTTTTTT. It specifies CASSPPGGDTGELFF.

The chain recombines TRBV9 with TRBJ2-3; 7 bases fit TRBD2. The CDR3 extends over 13 amino acids. Germline V gives CDR1 SGDLS, CDR2 YYNGEE. The J segment lost 6 bases and the V segment lost 0 bases, leaving 1 base of the junction unmatched. This chain's CDR3 is CASSVALADTQYF. The DNA for the CDR3 is TGTGCCAGCAGCGTAGCACTAGCGGATACGCAGTATTTT.

The chain is built from TRBV30 and TRBJ2-7, with D perhaps TRBD2 (10 bases). V lost 2 bases and J lost 6, with 29 bases in between. This CDR3 region has 18 residues. Germline assignment: CDR1 GTSNPN and CDR2 SVGIG (reference sequence). CDR3 amino acids: CAWSLRDRVLAGVAEQYF. The CDR3 DNA reads TGTGCCTGGAGTCTCCGGGACAGGGTCCTAGCGGGAGTTGCCGAGCAGTACTTC.

This sequence joins TRBV5-1 and TRBJ2-7; D tentatively fits TRBD1 or TRBD2 (5 bases each). The DNA end is a closer match to TRBJ2-5, so the J assignment may be wrong. The CDR3 consists of 13 residues. Germline-derived CDR1 and CDR2 are SGHRS and YFSETQ. The CDR3 is CASSLTGGETQYF. The CDR3 region has the DNA TGCGCCAGCAGCTTAACTGGGGGAGAGACCCAGTACTTC.

The chain uses TRBV5-8 and TRBJ1-5; TRBD1 agrees at 9 bases. The CDR3 spans 18 residues. Trimming removed 1 base from V and 2 bases from J; junction bases left unmatched: 10. Germline CDR1 is SGHTS and CDR2 is YDEGEE. The CDR3 DNA is TGTGCCAGCAGCTTGCGAGACAGGGGGGTATTTGGCAATCAGCCCCAGCATTTT. As protein: CASSLRDRGVFGNQPQHF.

Comment on this clone: A far larger clone differs by one base, so this is likely a read error. The identical CDR3 is also encoded by other nucleotide sequences in the sample. The chain has TRBV30 and TRBJ2-2, with D perhaps TRBD2 (5 bases). The CDR3 has 14 amino acids. CDR1 GTSNPN and CDR2 SVGIG come from the germline V gene (reference sequence). The DNA of the CDR3 is TGTGCCTGGAGTCTCGGACCAAACACCGGGGAACTGTTTTTT. Its translation: CAWSLGPNTGELFF. The variable domain in full, with the rest retrieved from reference TRBV30 and TRBJ2-2, is SQTIHQWPATLVQPVGSPLSLECTVEGTSNPNLYWYRQAAGRGLQLLFYSVGIGQISSEVPQNLSASRPQDRQFILSSKKLLLSDSGFYLCAWSLGPNTGELFFGEGSRLTVL.

This chain joins TRBV4-1 and TRBJ2-7; D is perhaps TRBD2 (6 bases). The germline V gene has CDR1 MGHRA and CDR2 YSYEKL. This CDR3 has 12 residues. The V end was cut by 4 bases, the J end by 7 bases, with 11 bases between. This CDR3 reads CASSPSGGEQYF. The CDR3 DNA reads TGCGCCAGCAGCCCGTCCGGGGGAGAGCAGTACTTC.

The genes are TRBV7-9 and TRBJ2-7, with 9 bases lining up with TRBD2. CDR3 length: 15 residues. Germline CDR1 reads SEHNR; CDR2 reads FQNEAQ (reference sequence). V was pared by 1 base and J by 7 bases, with 8 bases of the junction left unmatched. The CDR3 DNA follows: TGTGCCAGCAGCTTAGTCGGTTTAGCGGGAGAGGAGCAGTACTTC. Translation: CASSLVGLAGEEQYF.

J is TRBJ2-5 and V is TRBV19, with a tentative D call TRBD2 (5 bases). The germline V gene has CDR1 LNHDA and CDR2 SQIVND (reference sequence). V lost 8 bases, J lost 5 bases, and 12 bases lay in between. The CDR3 loop spans 12 amino acids. The DNA of the CDR3 is TGTGCCAGTTCGGTCCCGGGGGAGACCCAGTACTTC. Amino acids: CASSVPGETQYF.

Concerning this clone itself: This is likely an artifact of a read error, given a far larger clone one base away. Other DNA sequences of this sample code for an identical CDR3. The chain is built from TRBV30 and TRBJ2-2, with TRBD2 identical over 11 bases. The CDR3 sequence is 14 residues long. Germline CDR1 reads GTSNPN; CDR2 reads SVGIG (reference sequence). Here the CDR3 reads CASLRLAGTGELFF. The CDR3 bases are TGCGCCTCCCTCCGACTAGCGGGAACCGGGGAGCTGTTTTTT.

A note on this clone: With a much larger clone just one base away, this may be a read error. This rearrangement joins TRBV28 to TRBJ2-7; possibly TRBD1 for D (6 bases). The CDR3 contains 13 residues. CDR1 is MDHEN, CDR2 SYDVKM, per germline. Trimming took 2 bases from V and 2 from J, leaving 7 bases between them. In DNA, the CDR3 is TGTGCCAGCAGTTTAACAGGGACCTACGAGCAGTACTTC. It encodes CASSLTGTYEQYF.

V usage is TRBV7-9 and J usage is TRBJ1-2, with D uncertain. This CDR3 comprises 13 residues. Germline V gene lookup returns CDR1 SEHNR and CDR2 FQNEAQ (reference sequence). Trimming took off 1 base at V and 4 bases at J, with 7 bases between the two ends. Here the CDR3 reads CASSLDTTYGYTF. The CDR3 DNA reads as TGTGCCAGCAGCTTAGACACAACCTATGGCTACACCTTC.

A note on this clone: A read error may explain this, as a much larger clone is one base away. The sample has other DNA sequences that encode this CDR3 too. The V gene is TRBV27, the J gene TRBJ1-1; possible D gene TRBD1, 5 bases. The CDR3 is 17 residues long. Germline-derived CDR1 and CDR2 are MNHEY and SMNVEV (reference sequence). Trimming pared 2 bases from V and 1 base from J, leaving 17 bases between. The CDR3 here is CASSLTPPTGPNTEAFF. DNA for the CDR3: TGTGCCAGCAGTTTAACTCCCCCCACAGGCCCGAACACTGAAGCTTTCTTT.

This clone was seen only a few times. V gene TRBV30 combines with J gene TRBJ2-7; TRBD2 matches at 7 bases. The V gene end was trimmed by 0 bases and the J gene end by 1 base; junction bases not matched to a gene: 9. Germline loops: CDR1 GTSNPN, CDR2 SVGIG (reference sequence). The CDR3 has 16 residues. The CDR3 DNA sequence: TGTGCCTGGAGTGTATGGGAGGGCAGACCTTCCTACGAGCAGTACTTC. It specifies CAWSVWEGRPSYEQYF. The variable domain in full, with the rest retrieved from reference TRBV30 and TRBJ2-7, is SQTIHQWPATLVQPVGSPLSLECTVEGTSNPNLYWYRQAAGRGLQLLFYSVGIGQISSEVPQNLSASRPQDRQFILSSKKLLLSDSGFYLCAWSVWEGRPSYEQYFGPGTRLTVT.

V gene TRBV21-1 combines with J gene TRBJ2-1; TRBD2 is the table's D call, not checked against the DNA. TRBV21-1 is a known pseudogene. There are 16 residues in the CDR3. CDR3 in amino acids: CAGPGYGKGSYNEQFF. For the CDR3, the DNA is TGTGCCGGACCCGGGTACGGGAAGGGCTCCTACAATGAGCAGTTCTTC.

This sequence joins TRBV29-1 and TRBJ2-7; unclear D gene. Germline-derived CDR1 and CDR2 are SQVTM and ANQGSEA. This CDR3 contains 11 residues. V was trimmed by 4 bases and J by 4 bases, leaving 8 bases between them. The DNA of the CDR3 is TGCAGCGTTGCGACCGAATACGAGCAGTACTTC. Its translation is CSVATEYEQYF.

The V gene is TRBV6-1, the J gene TRBJ2-1; no clear D gene. This CDR3 has 11 residues. Trimming removed 2 bases at V and 10 bases at J, with 6 bases between. The germline gives CDR1 MNHNS, CDR2 SASEGT. Written as DNA, the CDR3 is TGTGCCAGCAGTGAATGGCAGGAGCAGTTCTTC. The encoded protein is CASSEWQEQFF.

The V gene is TRBV7-2, the J gene TRBJ2-1; D unclear. The CDR3 is 15 residues long. CDR1 is SGHTA, CDR2 FQGNSA, per germline. Trimming cost V 1 base and J 10 bases, with 17 bases left between them. The CDR3, as DNA: TGTGCCAGCAGCTTAGGAAGGGTCTCTCCCCGAGAGCAGTTCTTC. It specifies CASSLGRVSPREQFF.

The chain has TRBV7-9 and TRBJ2-7, with 8 nucleotides matching TRBD2. The J segment lost 2 bases and the V segment lost 5 bases, leaving 8 bases of the junction unmatched. The CDR3 sequence is 15 residues long. Germline CDR1 reads SEHNR; CDR2 reads FQNEAQ (reference sequence). This CDR3 reads CASSPGGSGAYEQYF. The DNA for the CDR3 is TGTGCCAGCAGCCCGGGGGGTAGCGGGGCCTACGAGCAGTACTTC.

The rearrangement uses TRBV2 and TRBJ2-7; unclear D gene. V lost 7 bases to trimming and J lost 4 bases, with 5 bases between them. Germline values: CDR1 SNHLY, CDR2 FYNNEI. CDR3 length: 10 residues. For the CDR3, the DNA is TGTGCCAGCAAGACTTACGAGCAGTACTTC. It translates to CASKTYEQYF.

This clone was seen a few times. The chain employs TRBV7-2 and TRBJ2-7; TRBD2 matches 11 bases. Losses at the gene ends were 1 base for V and 6 bases for J; bases not matched to a gene: 5. Germline values: CDR1 SGHTA, CDR2 FQGNSA. The CDR3 has 15 residues. CDR3 region: CASSLGLAGGSEQYF. The CDR3, as DNA: TGTGCCAGCAGCTTAGGGCTAGCGGGAGGCAGCGAGCAGTACTTC.